Here is one T cell receptor beta chain with its context. Authors' analysis steps: Cell counts per sample came from amplifying reference gene primers. Here immunoSEQ multiplex PCR was the method, and the copy in TCRdb shows in-frame clones only, minus some. That table is the source of V, J and clone size, and D and trimming were worked out from the DNA. This table has some 100,000 clones, roughly four fifths appearing once. This entry is derived from a study of blood T cell repertoires in COVID-19. Study context: The origin of the acute and convalescent COVID-19 samples was the United States, Italy and Spain.

The length of the CDR3 is 13 residues. Trimming removed 9 bases from V and 7 bases from J; junction bases left unmatched: 11. Per the germline V gene, CDR1 is MDHEN and CDR2 is SYDVKM. The chain recombines TRBV28 with TRBJ1-1, with 7 bases lining up with TRBD1. This clonotype originated in a man in his fifties with active or convalescent COVID-19. Sequencing used peripheral blood. The CDR3 region has the DNA TGTGCCAGTCTTAAGACAGGGTCGAATGAAGCTTTCTTT. Translated, it gives CASLKTGSNEAFF.